A selection of T cell receptor beta chains follows, all from one sample in a study of blood T cell repertoires in COVID-19. The assay was immunoSEQ multiplex PCR, and TCRdb's table has in-frame clones only and misses some. Here the sample spans around 300,000 clones, around 88% being singletons. Sequenced: peripheral blood. The source of these receptors is a woman younger than 45 with COVID-19, enrolled during active disease. Each CDR3 is given with its conserved first and last residue. The order of the fields is clone size, J gene, V gene, D gene, CDR3 protein, CDR3 DNA. A D gene is named only where the DNA matches it firmly. Size is stated for part of the rows, as once, few or many counts, or as a class when the clone is expanded.

abundance: .; j_gene: TRBJ1-1; v_gene: TRBV15; d_gene: TRBD1; CDR3aa: CATSRARGKEKAFF; CDR3nt: TGTGCCACCAGCAGAGCCAGGGGGAAGGAGAAAGCTTTCTTT
abundance: .; j_gene: TRBJ2-1; v_gene: TRBV6-6; d_gene: .; CDR3aa: CATNGGHLEQFF; CDR3nt: TGTGCCACGAACGGAGGCCACCTTGAGCAGTTCTTC
abundance: .; j_gene: TRBJ1-3; v_gene: TRBV3-1/TRBV3-2; d_gene: .; CDR3aa: CASSPLGGVGNTIYF; CDR3nt: TGTGCCAGCAGCCCCCTCGGGGGGGTGGGAAACACCATATATTTT
abundance: .; j_gene: TRBJ1-5; v_gene: TRBV27; d_gene: .; CDR3aa: CASGFRGNQPQHF; CDR3nt: TGTGCCAGCGGTTTCAGGGGAAACCAGCCCCAGCATTTT
abundance: .; j_gene: TRBJ2-3; v_gene: TRBV4-1; d_gene: TRBD2; CDR3aa: CASSDISGDTQYF; CDR3nt: TGCGCCAGCAGCGATATTAGCGGGGATACGCAGTATTTT
abundance: .; j_gene: TRBJ1-1; v_gene: TRBV14; d_gene: TRBD1; CDR3aa: CASSQSRGPYPSFF; CDR3nt: TGTGCCAGCAGCCAGTCGAGGGGGCCTTATCCATCTTTCTTT
abundance: .; j_gene: TRBJ1-2; v_gene: TRBV4-3; d_gene: .; CDR3aa: CASSQDPRSDGYTF; CDR3nt: TGCGCCAGCAGCCAAGATCCGCGGAGCGATGGCTACACCTTC
abundance: .; j_gene: TRBJ1-1; v_gene: TRBV18; d_gene: TRBD1; CDR3aa: CASSPYTGGSEAFF; CDR3nt: TGTGCCAGCTCACCATATACAGGGGGCTCTGAAGCTTTCTTT
abundance: .; j_gene: TRBJ1-2; v_gene: TRBV27; d_gene: .; CDR3aa: CASSFGGARGYTF; CDR3nt: TGTGCCAGCAGTTTCGGCGGGGCTAGAGGCTACACCTTC
abundance: .; j_gene: TRBJ2-3; v_gene: TRBV12-3/TRBV12-4; d_gene: .; CDR3aa: CASSSLGWDTQYF; CDR3nt: TGTGCCAGCAGCAGCCTAGGTTGGGATACGCAGTATTTT
abundance: .; j_gene: TRBJ1-1; v_gene: TRBV6-6; d_gene: TRBD1; CDR3aa: CASSFNTGGRTEAFF; CDR3nt: TGTGCCAGCAGTTTTAACACAGGGGGAAGGACTGAAGCTTTCTTT
abundance: .; j_gene: TRBJ2-7; v_gene: TRBV18; d_gene: TRBD1; CDR3aa: CASSPTEAGGFGEQYF; CDR3nt: TGTGCCAGCTCACCGACTGAGGCAGGGGGTTTCGGCGAGCAGTACTTC
abundance: .; j_gene: TRBJ1-2; v_gene: TRBV15; d_gene: TRBD1; CDR3aa: CATSGKQGAGYGYTF; CDR3nt: TGTGCCACCTCTGGCAAACAGGGGGCCGGCTATGGCTACACCTTC
abundance: .; j_gene: TRBJ2-5; v_gene: TRBV5-1; d_gene: .; CDR3aa: CASSGGYQETQYF; CDR3nt: TGCGCCAGCAGCGGGGGGTACCAAGAGACCCAGTACTTC
abundance: .; j_gene: TRBJ2-3; v_gene: TRBV28; d_gene: TRBD2; CDR3aa: CASSFGGAVDTQYF; CDR3nt: TGTGCCAGCAGTTTCGGGGGGGCCGTAGATACGCAGTATTTT
abundance: once; j_gene: TRBJ2-5; v_gene: TRBV27; d_gene: .; CDR3aa: CASRTKWGATQETQYF; CDR3nt: TGTGCCAGCAGAACCAAATGGGGAGCCACACAAGAGACCCAGTACTTC
abundance: once; j_gene: TRBJ1-5; v_gene: TRBV4-1; d_gene: TRBD1; CDR3aa: CASSIQGGQPQHF; CDR3nt: TGCGCCAGCAGTATACAGGGGGGACAGCCCCAGCATTTT
abundance: .; j_gene: TRBJ1-3; v_gene: TRBV19; d_gene: .; CDR3aa: CASSIARGNTIYF; CDR3nt: TGTGCCAGTAGTATAGCACGGGGAAACACCATATATTTT
abundance: .; j_gene: TRBJ1-6; v_gene: TRBV6-2/TRBV6-3; d_gene: .; CDR3aa: CASSSTLLSPLHF; CDR3nt: TGTGCCAGCAGCTCTACCCTCCTCTCACCCCTCCACTTT
abundance: .; j_gene: TRBJ1-4; v_gene: TRBV2; d_gene: .; CDR3aa: CASSWTATNEKLFF; CDR3nt: TGTGCCAGCAGTTGGACAGCAACTAATGAAAAACTGTTTTTT
abundance: .; j_gene: TRBJ2-5; v_gene: TRBV6-5; d_gene: TRBD1; CDR3aa: CASKEGGAEKTQYF; CDR3nt: TGTGCCAGCAAAGAAGGGGGCGCAGAAAAGACCCAGTACTTC
abundance: .; j_gene: TRBJ2-7; v_gene: TRBV4-1; d_gene: .; CDR3aa: CASSQAIDTGPYEQYF; CDR3nt: TGCGCCAGCAGCCAGGCGATCGACACAGGGCCTTACGAGCAGTACTTC
abundance: .; j_gene: TRBJ2-7; v_gene: TRBV6-6; d_gene: TRBD1; CDR3aa: CASSQGQGANEQYF; CDR3nt: TGTGCCAGCAGCCAGGGACAGGGGGCCAACGAGCAGTACTTC
abundance: .; j_gene: TRBJ2-5; v_gene: TRBV7-2; d_gene: .; CDR3aa: CASSLGGLGETQYF; CDR3nt: TGTGCCAGCAGCTTAGGAGGTTTGGGAGAGACCCAGTACTTC
abundance: .; j_gene: TRBJ2-1; v_gene: TRBV3-1/TRBV3-2; d_gene: TRBD2; CDR3aa: CASSQDLADYEQFF; CDR3nt: TGTGCCAGCAGCCAAGACCTAGCGGACTATGAGCAGTTCTTC
abundance: .; j_gene: TRBJ2-3; v_gene: TRBV7-8; d_gene: .; CDR3aa: CASSSSSSFPDTQYF; CDR3nt: TGTGCCAGCAGCTCATCTAGCTCCTTCCCCGATACGCAGTATTTT
abundance: once; j_gene: TRBJ1-1; v_gene: TRBV19; d_gene: TRBD1; CDR3aa: CASRGQGGTEAFF; CDR3nt: TGTGCCAGCCGAGGGCAGGGGGGCACTGAAGCTTTCTTT
abundance: .; j_gene: TRBJ1-5; v_gene: TRBV7-9; d_gene: .; CDR3aa: CASSLRVDQPQHF; CDR3nt: TGTGCCAGCAGCTTAAGAGTGGATCAGCCCCAGCATTTT
abundance: .; j_gene: TRBJ2-1; v_gene: TRBV27; d_gene: .; CDR3aa: CASCRDSGINEQFF; CDR3nt: TGTGCCAGTTGCCGGGACTCAGGGATCAATGAGCAGTTCTTC
abundance: .; j_gene: TRBJ2-2; v_gene: TRBV6-5; d_gene: TRBD2; CDR3aa: CASADGGTGELFF; CDR3nt: TGTGCCAGCGCGGACGGGGGGACCGGGGAGCTGTTTTTT
abundance: .; j_gene: TRBJ2-5; v_gene: TRBV13; d_gene: .; CDR3aa: CASSLRQTQETQYF; CDR3nt: TGTGCCAGCAGCCTACGACAAACCCAAGAGACCCAGTACTTC
abundance: .; j_gene: TRBJ1-2; v_gene: TRBV30; d_gene: .; CDR3aa: CAWRIQVTEGYTF; CDR3nt: TGTGCCTGGAGGATACAGGTTACGGAAGGCTACACCTTC
abundance: once; j_gene: TRBJ2-2; v_gene: TRBV7-8; d_gene: .; CDR3aa: CASISYSGTGELFF; CDR3nt: TGTGCCAGTATTTCGTACTCGGGCACCGGGGAGCTGTTTTTT
abundance: .; j_gene: TRBJ2-5; v_gene: TRBV9; d_gene: TRBD2; CDR3aa: CASSVFSGAGETQYF; CDR3nt: TGTGCCAGCAGCGTCTTTAGCGGGGCGGGAGAGACCCAGTACTTC
abundance: .; j_gene: TRBJ2-5; v_gene: TRBV5-5; d_gene: .; CDR3aa: CASSSTETQETQYF; CDR3nt: TGTGCCAGCAGCTCGACAGAGACTCAAGAGACCCAGTACTTC
abundance: .; j_gene: TRBJ2-2; v_gene: TRBV5-4; d_gene: .; CDR3aa: CASSSTATNTGELFF; CDR3nt: TGTGCCAGCAGCTCGACAGCAACGAACACCGGGGAGCTGTTTTTT
abundance: .; j_gene: TRBJ2-2; v_gene: TRBV18; d_gene: .; CDR3aa: CASSPPSGLFTGELFF; CDR3nt: TGTGCCAGCTCACCACCGTCAGGGCTATTCACCGGGGAGCTGTTTTTT
abundance: .; j_gene: TRBJ1-2; v_gene: TRBV7-2; d_gene: .; CDR3aa: CASSLAGGTVIGYTF; CDR3nt: TGTGCCAGCAGCTTAGCGGGGGGGACGGTTATTGGCTACACCTTC
abundance: .; j_gene: TRBJ1-6; v_gene: TRBV11-2; d_gene: TRBD1; CDR3aa: CASSLTGANSPLHF; CDR3nt: TGTGCCAGCAGCTTGACAGGGGCCAATTCACCCCTCCACTTT
abundance: .; j_gene: TRBJ2-7; v_gene: TRBV2; d_gene: .; CDR3aa: CASRLEAQVEQYF; CDR3nt: TGTGCCAGCAGACTAGAGGCCCAAGTTGAGCAGTACTTC
abundance: .; j_gene: TRBJ2-5; v_gene: TRBV7-9; d_gene: .; CDR3aa: CASSMDEVETQYF; CDR3nt: TGTGCCAGCAGCATGGATGAGGTCGAGACCCAGTACTTC
abundance: .; j_gene: TRBJ1-4; v_gene: TRBV6-5; d_gene: .; CDR3aa: CASSWERANEKLFF; CDR3nt: TGTGCCAGCAGTTGGGAGAGGGCGAATGAAAAACTGTTTTTT
abundance: once; j_gene: TRBJ1-2; v_gene: TRBV5-1; d_gene: .; CDR3aa: CASSLGAGLMDGYTF; CDR3nt: TGCGCCAGCAGCTTGGGGGCAGGGTTAATGGATGGCTACACCTTC
abundance: .; j_gene: TRBJ1-2; v_gene: TRBV6-1; d_gene: .; CDR3aa: CASSEAGASYGYTF; CDR3nt: TGTGCCAGCAGTGAAGCTGGGGCTTCCTATGGCTACACCTTC
abundance: .; j_gene: TRBJ1-2; v_gene: TRBV14; d_gene: TRBD1; CDR3aa: CASSPYGQGANGYTF; CDR3nt: TGTGCCAGCAGCCCCTACGGACAGGGGGCAAATGGCTACACCTTC
abundance: .; j_gene: TRBJ1-6; v_gene: TRBV19; d_gene: .; CDR3aa: CASSAGMGSPLHF; CDR3nt: TGTGCCAGTAGTGCGGGGATGGGCTCACCCCTCCACTTT
abundance: .; j_gene: TRBJ2-3; v_gene: TRBV11-2; d_gene: .; CDR3aa: CASSLRWDTQYF; CDR3nt: TGTGCCAGCAGCCTACGGTGGGATACGCAGTATTTT
abundance: .; j_gene: TRBJ2-2; v_gene: TRBV10-3; d_gene: TRBD2; CDR3aa: CAIKGTSGVGELFF; CDR3nt: TGTGCCATCAAAGGGACTAGCGGGGTCGGGGAGCTGTTTTTT
abundance: .; j_gene: TRBJ2-4; v_gene: TRBV27; d_gene: .; CDR3aa: CASGTRETQAKNIQYF; CDR3nt: TGTGCCAGCGGAACCCGGGAGACCCAAGCCAAAAACATTCAGTACTTC